The TCR beta chain under discussion was sequenced for a study of blood T cell repertoires in COVID-19. Under the authors' procedure: How many nucleated cells were present was estimated from reference gene primer amplification. Repertoires were generated with immunoSEQ multiplex PCR, while TCRdb's copy carries only in-frame clones and drops some. D and trimming were read from the DNA, whereas the V and J calls and clone size are those reported in that table. The repertoire holds some 390,000 clones, with roughly 86% as singletons. The germline gives CDR1 MDHEN, CDR2 SYDVKM. This CDR3 is built from 14 residues. Trimming shortened V by 4 bases and J by 0 bases, and 9 bases separated the two germline ends.

The clonotype comes from a woman in her fifties or sixties with COVID-19, enrolled during active disease. The sample comprised peripheral blood. The chain combines TRBV28 with TRBJ1-1, with no clear D. The CDR3 here is CASSSHSVNTEAFF. DNA for the CDR3: TGTGCCAGCAGTTCTCATTCGGTGAACACTGAAGCTTTCTTT. Drawing the rest from reference TRBV28 and TRBJ1-1, the complete variable domain is DVKVTQSSRYLVKRTGEKVFLECVQDMDHENMFWYRQDPGLGLRLIYFSYDVKMKEKGDIPEGYSVSREKKERFSLILESASTNQTSMYLCASSSHSVNTEAFFGQGTRLTVV.